The rows below give T cell receptor beta chains drawn from one sample of a study of control samples from healthy donors and cancer patients. The repertoire was sequenced with immunoSEQ multiplex PCR; TCRdb's copy has only in-frame clones and lacks some. The data show some 150,000 clones, more than 85% seen once. Specimen: blood. These receptors were collected from a man aged 25 to 40 in good health. Both conserved end residues are part of each CDR3. A D gene is named only where the DNA matches it firmly. Size is stated for part of the rows, as once, few or many counts, or as a class when the clone is expanded.

size: NA
D: NA
V: TRBV5-1
J: TRBJ1-1
CDR3: CASSLGRTDNEAFF

size: NA
D: TRBD1
V: TRBV6-5
J: TRBJ1-4
CDR3: CASKTDRGSNEKLFF

size: NA
D: NA
V: TRBV11-2
J: TRBJ1-6
CDR3: CASSLEMGVNSPLHF

size: NA
D: TRBD1
V: TRBV27
J: TRBJ2-3
CDR3: CASSLYPGQGSTDTQYF

size: NA
D: NA
V: TRBV9
J: TRBJ1-3
CDR3: CASSATGISGNTIYF

size: NA
D: TRBD1
V: TRBV12-5
J: TRBJ1-1
CDR3: CASAGTVNTEAFF

size: NA
D: TRBD2
V: TRBV28
J: TRBJ2-7
CDR3: CASSPGGYEQYF

size: NA
D: NA
V: TRBV7-9
J: TRBJ2-7
CDR3: CASSPEGRRYEQYF

size: NA
D: NA
V: TRBV2
J: TRBJ2-7
CDR3: CASSEAGAQYEQYF

size: NA
D: NA
V: TRBV3-1/TRBV3-2
J: TRBJ1-1
CDR3: CASSFQGGTEAFF

size: NA
D: TRBD2
V: TRBV5-1
J: TRBJ2-7
CDR3: CASSLTSGYEQYF

size: NA
D: NA
V: TRBV29-1
J: TRBJ2-2
CDR3: CSVGNTGELFF

size: NA
D: TRBD2
V: TRBV6-1
J: TRBJ2-3
CDR3: CASSRGGDGTDTQYF

size: NA
D: NA
V: TRBV7-3
J: TRBJ2-1
CDR3: CASSLTPTLNEQFF

size: NA
D: NA
V: TRBV6-4
J: TRBJ1-2
CDR3: CASLQGSGSYGYTF

size: NA
D: NA
V: TRBV2
J: TRBJ1-2
CDR3: CASSIEGSPVGYTF

size: NA
D: TRBD1
V: TRBV11-2
J: TRBJ2-1
CDR3: CASSLAGQGYYNEQFF

size: NA
D: TRBD1
V: TRBV7-8
J: TRBJ1-5
CDR3: CASSLAGDSIALNQPQHF

size: NA
D: TRBD2
V: TRBV10-3
J: TRBJ2-1
CDR3: CATLGTSDYNEQFF

size: once
D: NA
V: TRBV27
J: TRBJ1-4
CDR3: CASSLVEGEKLFF

size: NA
D: NA
V: TRBV9
J: TRBJ1-5
CDR3: CARGEGGNQPQHF

size: NA
D: TRBD2
V: TRBV7-2
J: TRBJ2-7
CDR3: CASSLEVSGGAYEQYF

size: NA
D: TRBD1
V: TRBV28
J: TRBJ1-5
CDR3: CASSRQGANQPQHF

size: once
D: TRBD2
V: TRBV5-3
J: TRBJ2-1
CDR3: CARSLGLAGGTTECNEQFF

size: NA
D: NA
V: TRBV9
J: TRBJ2-2
CDR3: CASTLIEASGGELFF

size: NA
D: NA
V: TRBV5-6
J: TRBJ1-5
CDR3: CASSPTGGNQPQHF

size: NA
D: TRBD2
V: TRBV28
J: TRBJ2-7
CDR3: CASSLAGGIYEQYF

size: few
D: TRBD1
V: TRBV6-6
J: TRBJ1-2
CDR3: CASSYVTGDYGYTF

size: NA
D: TRBD1
V: TRBV19
J: TRBJ1-1
CDR3: CASSYRGNTEAFF

size: once
D: NA
V: TRBV3-1/TRBV3-2
J: TRBJ2-7
CDR3: CASSPRFIGAHSYEQYF

size: NA
D: NA
V: TRBV7-5
J: TRBJ2-1
CDR3: CVRSLGPGSGGNKYNEQFF

size: NA
D: TRBD1
V: TRBV14
J: TRBJ2-2
CDR3: CASSPGTGATGELFF

size: NA
D: NA
V: TRBV7-9
J: TRBJ1-2
CDR3: CASSPGGTLRNGYTF

size: NA
D: NA
V: TRBV29-1
J: TRBJ1-1
CDR3: CSAGQRGTEAFF

size: NA
D: NA
V: TRBV6-6
J: TRBJ1-2
CDR3: CASRESRGYGYTF

size: once
D: NA
V: TRBV7-3
J: TRBJ2-3
CDR3: CASSSLGVGGVLLDTQYF

size: NA
D: TRBD1
V: TRBV12-5
J: TRBJ1-1
CDR3: CASGQGAGTEAFF

size: NA
D: NA
V: TRBV7-2
J: TRBJ1-6
CDR3: CASSLGGSAPPPLHF

size: NA
D: NA
V: TRBV19
J: TRBJ1-2
CDR3: CASADVMSYGYTF

size: once
D: NA
V: TRBV2
J: TRBJ2-3
CDR3: CASNARGTTFGSTDTQYF

size: NA
D: NA
V: TRBV15
J: TRBJ1-6
CDR3: CATRGMLVGDSPLHF

size: NA
D: TRBD1
V: TRBV11-3
J: TRBJ2-3
CDR3: CASSLSGTGGDTQYF

size: NA
D: TRBD1
V: TRBV6-5
J: TRBJ2-2
CDR3: CASSYKGALLGGELFF

size: NA
D: TRBD2
V: TRBV18
J: TRBJ2-2
CDR3: CASSPPGGANTGELFF

size: NA
D: NA
V: TRBV11-2
J: TRBJ1-3
CDR3: CASSLGVQGGINTIYF

size: NA
D: NA
V: TRBV30
J: TRBJ1-3
CDR3: CAWIEGDGNTIYF

size: NA
D: NA
V: TRBV2
J: TRBJ1-3
CDR3: CASSTQGSGNTIYF

size: NA
D: NA
V: TRBV5-1
J: TRBJ2-7
CDR3: CASSPGSYEQYF

size: NA
D: TRBD1
V: TRBV12-3/TRBV12-4
J: TRBJ1-1
CDR3: CASSFTGGTEAFF

size: few
D: NA
V: TRBV21-1
J: TRBJ2-1
CDR3: CASSKPGLKSSYNEQFF

size: NA
D: NA
V: TRBV2
J: TRBJ2-2
CDR3: CASSEIGTGELFF

size: NA
D: TRBD1
V: TRBV7-9
J: TRBJ2-7
CDR3: CASSRTGVSYEQYF

size: NA
D: TRBD1
V: TRBV5-5
J: TRBJ1-6
CDR3: CASSLRTTGAQHSPLHF

size: NA
D: NA
V: TRBV19
J: TRBJ1-1
CDR3: CASSPRAFMNTEAFF

size: NA
D: TRBD1
V: TRBV6-5
J: TRBJ1-2
CDR3: CASSGQGGKEGYTF

size: NA
D: NA
V: TRBV2
J: TRBJ1-6
CDR3: CASIQGEENSPLHF

size: NA
D: NA
V: TRBV6-4
J: TRBJ2-2
CDR3: CASSDSWGNTGELFF